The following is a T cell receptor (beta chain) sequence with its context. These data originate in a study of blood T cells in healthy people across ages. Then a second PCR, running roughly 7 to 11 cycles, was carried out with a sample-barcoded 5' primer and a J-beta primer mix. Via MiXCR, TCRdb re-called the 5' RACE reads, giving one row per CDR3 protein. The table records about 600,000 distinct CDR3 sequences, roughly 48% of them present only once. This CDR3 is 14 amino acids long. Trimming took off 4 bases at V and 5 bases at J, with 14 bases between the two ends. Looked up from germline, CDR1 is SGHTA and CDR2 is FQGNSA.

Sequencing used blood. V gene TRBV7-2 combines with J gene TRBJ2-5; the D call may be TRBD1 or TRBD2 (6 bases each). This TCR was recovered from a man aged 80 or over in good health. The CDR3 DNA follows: TGTGCCAGCAGCTCTCCGGGGGCCTTTGAGACCCAGTACTTC. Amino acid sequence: CASSSPGAFETQYF.